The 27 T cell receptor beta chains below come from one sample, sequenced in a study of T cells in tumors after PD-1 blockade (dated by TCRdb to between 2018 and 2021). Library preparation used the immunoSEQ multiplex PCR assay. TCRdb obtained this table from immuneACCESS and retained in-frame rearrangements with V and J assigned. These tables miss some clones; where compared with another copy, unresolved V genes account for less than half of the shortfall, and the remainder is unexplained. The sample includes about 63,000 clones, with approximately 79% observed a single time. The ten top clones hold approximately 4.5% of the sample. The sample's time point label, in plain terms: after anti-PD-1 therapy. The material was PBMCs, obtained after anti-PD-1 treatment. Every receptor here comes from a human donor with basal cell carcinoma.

CDR3 amino acids: CASSLSEGNTDTQYF. DNA of the CDR3: TGTGCCAGCAGTTTATCGGAGGGGAACACAGATACGCAGTATTTT. The rearrangement uses TRBV27 and TRBJ2-3; D is possibly TRBD2 (6 bases). Trimming pared 0 bases from V and 2 bases from J, leaving 9 bases between. Germline values: CDR1 MNHEY, CDR2 SMNVEV (reference sequence). The CDR3 is made up of 15 amino acids.

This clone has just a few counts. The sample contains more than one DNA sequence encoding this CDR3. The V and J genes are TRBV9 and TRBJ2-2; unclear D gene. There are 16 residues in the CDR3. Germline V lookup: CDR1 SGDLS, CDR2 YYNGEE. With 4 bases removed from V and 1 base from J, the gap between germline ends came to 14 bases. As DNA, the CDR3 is TGTGCCAGCAGCCCGGGCCGCAACGTGAACACCGGGGAGCTGTTTTTT. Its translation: CASSPGRNVNTGELFF.

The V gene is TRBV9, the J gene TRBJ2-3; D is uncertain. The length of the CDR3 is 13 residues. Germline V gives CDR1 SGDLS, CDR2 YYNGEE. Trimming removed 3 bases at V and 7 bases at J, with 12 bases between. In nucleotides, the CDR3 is TGTGCCAGCAGCGCCCGACCTGCTAATACGCAGTATTTT. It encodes CASSARPANTQYF. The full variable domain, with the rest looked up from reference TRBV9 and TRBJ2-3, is DSGVTQTPKHLITATGQRVTLRCSPRSGDLSVYWYQQSLDQGLQFLIQYYNGEERAKGNILERFSAQQFPDLHSELNLSSLELGDSALYFCASSARPANTQYFGPGTRLTVL.

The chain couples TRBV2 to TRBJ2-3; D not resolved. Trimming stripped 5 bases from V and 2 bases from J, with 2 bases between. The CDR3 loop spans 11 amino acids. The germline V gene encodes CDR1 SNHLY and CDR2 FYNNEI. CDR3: CASSTTDTQYF. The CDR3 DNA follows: TGTGCCAGCAGTACCACAGATACGCAGTATTTT.

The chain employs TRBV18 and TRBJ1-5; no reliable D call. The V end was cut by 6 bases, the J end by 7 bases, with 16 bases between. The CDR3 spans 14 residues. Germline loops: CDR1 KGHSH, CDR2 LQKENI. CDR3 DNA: TGTGCCAGCTCGCTCAGCCTATCTAGCCAGCCCCAGCATTTT. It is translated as CASSLSLSSQPQHF.

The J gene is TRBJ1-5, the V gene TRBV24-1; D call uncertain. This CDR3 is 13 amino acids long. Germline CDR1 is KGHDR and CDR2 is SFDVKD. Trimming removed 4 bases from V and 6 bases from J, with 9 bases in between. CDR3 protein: CATSEDQGQPQHF. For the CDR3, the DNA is TGTGCCACCAGTGAAGACCAAGGTCAGCCCCAGCATTTT.

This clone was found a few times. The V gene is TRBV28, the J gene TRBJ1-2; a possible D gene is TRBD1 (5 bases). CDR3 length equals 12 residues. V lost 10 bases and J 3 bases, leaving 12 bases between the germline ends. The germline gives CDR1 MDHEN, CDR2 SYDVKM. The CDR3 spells CATTVGDYGYTF. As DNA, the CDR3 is TGTGCCACCACTGTGGGGGACTATGGCTACACCTTC.

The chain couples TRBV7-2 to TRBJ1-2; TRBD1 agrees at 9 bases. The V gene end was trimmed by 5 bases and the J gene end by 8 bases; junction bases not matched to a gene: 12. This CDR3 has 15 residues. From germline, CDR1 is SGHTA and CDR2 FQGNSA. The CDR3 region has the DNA TGTGCCAGCAGCCCACACCCGACAGGGGGGAGCGGCTACACCTTC. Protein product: CASSPHPTGGSGYTF.

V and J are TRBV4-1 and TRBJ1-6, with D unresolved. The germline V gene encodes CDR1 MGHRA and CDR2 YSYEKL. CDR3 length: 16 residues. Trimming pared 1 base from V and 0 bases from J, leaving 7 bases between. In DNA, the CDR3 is TGCGCCAGCAGCCAAGGGCAAGGCTCCTATAATTCACCCCTCCACTTT. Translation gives CASSQGQGSYNSPLHF.

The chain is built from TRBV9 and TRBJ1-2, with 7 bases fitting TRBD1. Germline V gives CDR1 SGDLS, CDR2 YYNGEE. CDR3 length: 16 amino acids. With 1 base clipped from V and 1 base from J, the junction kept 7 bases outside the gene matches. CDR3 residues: CASSVTTGALNYGYTF. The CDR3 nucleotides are TGTGCCAGCAGCGTAACTACAGGGGCCCTTAACTATGGCTACACCTTC.

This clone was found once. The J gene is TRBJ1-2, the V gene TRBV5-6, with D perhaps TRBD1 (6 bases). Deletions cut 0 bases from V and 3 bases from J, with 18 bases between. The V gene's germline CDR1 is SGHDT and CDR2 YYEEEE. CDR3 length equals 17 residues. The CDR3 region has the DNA TGTGCCAGCAGCTTGGAGGGGGGTTTGAGTTCCTACTATGGCTACACCTTC. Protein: CASSLEGGLSSYYGYTF. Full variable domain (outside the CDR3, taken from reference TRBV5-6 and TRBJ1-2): DAGVTQSPTHLIKTRGQQVTLRCSPKSGHDTVSWYQQALGQGPQFIFQYYEEEERQRGNFPDRFSGHQFPNYSSELNVNALLLGDSALYLCASSLEGGLSSYYGYTFGSGTRLTVV.

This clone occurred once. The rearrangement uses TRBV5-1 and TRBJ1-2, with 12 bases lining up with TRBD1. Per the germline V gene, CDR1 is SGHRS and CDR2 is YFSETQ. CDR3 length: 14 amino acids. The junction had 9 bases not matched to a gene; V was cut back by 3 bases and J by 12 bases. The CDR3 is CASSYTSGQGAHTF. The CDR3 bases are TGCGCCAGCAGCTACACATCGGGACAGGGGGCTCACACCTTC. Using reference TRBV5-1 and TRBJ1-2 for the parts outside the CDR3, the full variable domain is KAGVTQTPRYLIKTRGQQVTLSCSPISGHRSVSWYQQTPGQGLQFLFEYFSETQRNKGNFPGRFSGRQFSNSRSEMNVSTLELGDSALYLCASSYTSGQGAHTFGSGTRLTVV.

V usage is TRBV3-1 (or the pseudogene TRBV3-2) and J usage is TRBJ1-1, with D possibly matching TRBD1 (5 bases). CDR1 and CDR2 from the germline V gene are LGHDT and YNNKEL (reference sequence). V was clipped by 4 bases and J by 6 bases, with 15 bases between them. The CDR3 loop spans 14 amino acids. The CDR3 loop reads CASSRGGAESEAFF. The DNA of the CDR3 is TGTGCCAGCAGCCGGGGAGGGGCTGAGTCTGAAGCTTTCTTT.

The CDR3 is CASSFVFPGTGSRSGANVLTF. CDR3 DNA sequence: TGCGCCAGCAGCTTTGTATTCCCCGGGACAGGGTCCCGCTCTGGGGCCAACGTCCTGACTTTC. J is TRBJ2-6 and V is TRBV4-1; TRBD1 aligns across 9 bases. V dropped 5 bases and J dropped 0; count of bases not matched to a gene: 17. The CDR3 runs to 21 residues. Germline V gives CDR1 MGHRA, CDR2 YSYEKL.

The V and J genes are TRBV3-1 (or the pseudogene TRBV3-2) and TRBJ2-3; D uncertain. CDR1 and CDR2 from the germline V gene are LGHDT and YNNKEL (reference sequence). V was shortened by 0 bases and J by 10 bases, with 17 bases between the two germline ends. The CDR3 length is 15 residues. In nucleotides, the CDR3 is TGTGCCAGCAGCCAAGATTTGGCCAAGTCTGGGGCGCAGTATTTT. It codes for CASSQDLAKSGAQYF.

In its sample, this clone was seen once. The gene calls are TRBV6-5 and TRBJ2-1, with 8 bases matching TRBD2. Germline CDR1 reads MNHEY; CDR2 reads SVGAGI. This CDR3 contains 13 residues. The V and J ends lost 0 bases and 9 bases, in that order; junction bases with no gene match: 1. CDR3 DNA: TGTGCCAGCAGTTACTCGCTAGCGGGTGAGCAGTTCTTC. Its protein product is CASSYSLAGEQFF.

CDR3 nucleotides: TGTGCCAGTAGCCCCCCTAACTATGGCTACACCTTC. Protein sequence: CASSPPNYGYTF. V usage is TRBV19 and J usage is TRBJ1-2; D not certain. The V gene lost 6 bases and the J gene lost 0 bases, with 5 bases spanning the gap. Germline V gene sequence: CDR1 LNHDA, CDR2 SQIVND (reference sequence). The CDR3 totals 12 residues.

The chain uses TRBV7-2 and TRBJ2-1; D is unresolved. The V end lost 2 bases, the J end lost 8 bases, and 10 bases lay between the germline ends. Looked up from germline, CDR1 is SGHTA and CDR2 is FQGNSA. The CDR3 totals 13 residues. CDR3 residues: CASSLNRIDEQFF. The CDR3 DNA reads TGTGCCAGCAGCTTAAATCGAATCGATGAGCAGTTCTTC. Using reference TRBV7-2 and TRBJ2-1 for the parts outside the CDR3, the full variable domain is GAGVSQSPSNKVTEKGKDVELRCDPISGHTALYWYRQSLGQGLEFLIYFQGNSAPDKSGLPSDRFSAERTGGSVSTLTIQRTQQEDSAVYLCASSLNRIDEQFFGPGTRLTVL.

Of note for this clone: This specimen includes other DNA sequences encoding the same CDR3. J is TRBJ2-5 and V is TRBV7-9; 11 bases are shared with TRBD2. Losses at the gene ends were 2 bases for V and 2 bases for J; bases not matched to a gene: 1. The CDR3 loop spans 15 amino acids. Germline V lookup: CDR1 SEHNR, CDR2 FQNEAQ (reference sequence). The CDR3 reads CASSLWTSGQETQYF. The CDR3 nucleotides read TGTGCCAGCAGCTTATGGACTAGCGGGCAAGAGACCCAGTACTTC.

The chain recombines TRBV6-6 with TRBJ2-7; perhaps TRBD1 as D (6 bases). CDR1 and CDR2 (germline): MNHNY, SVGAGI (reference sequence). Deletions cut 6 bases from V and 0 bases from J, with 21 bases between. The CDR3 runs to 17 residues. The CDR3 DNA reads TGTGCCAGCAGCCGAGTTTCGGACAGACGGAGCTCCTACGAGCAGTACTTC. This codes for CASSRVSDRRSSYEQYF.

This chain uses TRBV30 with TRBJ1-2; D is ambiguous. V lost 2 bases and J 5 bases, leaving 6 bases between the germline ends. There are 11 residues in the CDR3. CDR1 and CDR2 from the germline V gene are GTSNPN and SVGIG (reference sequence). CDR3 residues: CAWSRGYGYTF. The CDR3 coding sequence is TGTGCCTGGAGTCGAGGGTATGGCTACACCTTC.

Here the CDR3 reads CASGGQANTGELFF. The CDR3 DNA follows: TGTGCCAGCGGGGGGCAGGCGAACACCGGGGAGCTGTTTTTT. V is TRBV5-4 and J is TRBJ2-2, with D perhaps being TRBD1 or TRBD2 (6 bases each). V was cut by 7 bases and J by 0 bases, with 10 bases left in between. This CDR3 is built from 14 residues. Germline V lookup: CDR1 SGHNT, CDR2 YYREEE (reference sequence).

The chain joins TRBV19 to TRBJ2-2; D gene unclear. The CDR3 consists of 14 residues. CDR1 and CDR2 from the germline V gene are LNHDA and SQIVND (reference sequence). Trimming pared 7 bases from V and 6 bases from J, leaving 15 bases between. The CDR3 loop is CASILEGPAGELFF. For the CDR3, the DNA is TGTGCCAGTATTTTAGAAGGGCCCGCCGGGGAGCTGTTTTTT.

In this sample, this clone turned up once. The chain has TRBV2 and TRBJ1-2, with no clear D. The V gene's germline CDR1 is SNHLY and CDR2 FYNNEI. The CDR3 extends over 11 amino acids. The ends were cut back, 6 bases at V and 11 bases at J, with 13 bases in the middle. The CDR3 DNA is TGTGCCAGCAGCGTGGCCTTAAGGTACACCTTC. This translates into CASSVALRYTF.

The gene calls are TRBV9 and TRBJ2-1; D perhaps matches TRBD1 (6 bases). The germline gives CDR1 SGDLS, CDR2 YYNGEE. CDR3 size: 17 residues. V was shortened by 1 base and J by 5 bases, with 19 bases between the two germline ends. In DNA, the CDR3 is TGTGCCAGCAGCGTATCCCCCCTGAAGGGGGAAAACAATGAGCAGTTCTTC. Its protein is CASSVSPLKGENNEQFF.

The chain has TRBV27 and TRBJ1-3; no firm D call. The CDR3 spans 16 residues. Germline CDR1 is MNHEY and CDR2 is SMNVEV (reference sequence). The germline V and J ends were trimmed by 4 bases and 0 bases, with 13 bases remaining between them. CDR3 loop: CASSSAGQNSGNTIYF. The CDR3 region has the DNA TGTGCCAGCAGTTCCGCCGGGCAAAACTCTGGAAACACCATATATTTT.

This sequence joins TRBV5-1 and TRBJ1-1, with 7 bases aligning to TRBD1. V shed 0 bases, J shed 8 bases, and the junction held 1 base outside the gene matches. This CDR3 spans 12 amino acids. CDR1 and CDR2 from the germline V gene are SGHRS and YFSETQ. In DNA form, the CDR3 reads TGCGCCAGCAGCTTGGGGGACAGCGAAGCTTTCTTT. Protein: CASSLGDSEAFF.